This T cell receptor (beta chain) was sequenced during a study of neoadjuvant anti-PD-1 for oral cavity cancer. The overall study: Most patients had three to four biweekly doses of 3 mg/kg nivolumab before resection.

Described time point: after neoadjuvant nivolumab, at surgical resection. Patients had HPV-negative, locally advanced oral cavity squamous cell carcinoma. PBMC libraries mostly used 400 to 550 ng of input genomic DNA, with six replicates per sample. Repertoires were generated with immunoSEQ multiplex PCR, while TCRdb's copy carries only in-frame clones and drops some. The sample has some 14,000 clones, 70% to 85% seen once. This clone was counted once. The clonotype comes from a person between 40 and 85 years old with oral cavity squamous cell carcinoma. The sequencing used PBMCs, collected after nivolumab (anti-PD-1) treatment.

CDR3 residues: CASSPPGGSLQDSPLHF. The CDR3 DNA follows: TGTGCCAGCAGCCCACCAGGCGGCTCCCTCCAGGATTCACCCCTCCACTTT. V usage is TRBV7-9 and J usage is TRBJ1-6; no clear D. Trimming removed 5 bases from V and 8 bases from J, with 22 bases in between. Germline CDR1 SEHNR, CDR2 FQNEAQ (reference sequence). CDR3 size: 17 residues. The variable domain in full, completed from reference TRBV7-9 and TRBJ1-6, reads DTGVSQNPRHKITKRGQNVTFRCDPISEHNRLYWYRQTLGQGPEFLTYFQNEAQLEKSRLLSDRFSAERPKGSFSTLEIQRTEQGDSAMYLCASSPPGGSLQDSPLHFGNGTRLTVT.